This T cell receptor (beta chain) was captured in a study of PD-L1 blockade in urothelial cancer (dated by TCRdb to the late 2010s). As for the study more broadly: Every patient began therapy at some point between 2013 and 2015 and was given atezolizumab 1,200 mg intravenously every 3 weeks. About 90% of the roughly 29 patients were identified as males with urothelial cancer of bladder origin, and a prior smoking history was reported by 18 of 29 patients. An ECOG performance status of 0 or 1 was recorded for the patients, and 0 to 3 prior chemotherapy regimens had been received by the patients. Blood samples were analyzed at two time points: 3 weeks after treatment start (second dose) and 6 weeks after treatment start. Blood samples yielded a median of around 150,000 T cells and around 83,000 unique TCRs, with median clonality 0.080. An exploratory multi-omic analysis was conducted of the somatic, immune and clinical correlates of response to PD-L1 blockade with atezolizumab in urothelial cancer. TCR sequencing covered pretreatment tumor samples and matched, serially collected peripheral blood taken before and after atezolizumab treatment. Progression-free survival longer than 6 months counted as durable clinical benefit, and TCR features were additionally tested against both progression-free and overall survival. Whole exome sequencing and RNA sequencing of pretreatment tumors were performed alongside TCR sequencing in the same patients. Several patients achieved durable clinical benefit and approximately 20 did not. Around 29 patients had pretreatment blood TCR-seq, around 25 had at least one posttreatment blood collection, and around 25 had tumor TCR-seq.

Comment on this clone: Its recognized antigen is unknown. No much larger clone exists at a distance of one base, and base qualities are not known.

Relative to germline, V is missing 5 bases and J is missing 7 bases, with 14 bases of the junction outside any gene match. From a lookup of the germline V gene (reference sequence), CDR1 and CDR2 are LNHDA and SQIVND. The CDR3 goes from the cysteine to the phenylalanine over 16 residues. Just CDR3 DNA is preserved here, 48 bases in frame from base 1. To estimate absolute template abundance from read counts, synthetic TCR analog templates were spiked into each PCR. Using the immunoSEQ assay, TCRbeta CDR3 regions were amplified from genomic DNA with bias-controlled V and J gene primers. Rearranged TCRbeta segments were sequenced at approximately 20X coverage. The paper's processing steps were these. Clustering was used to correct sequencing errors, and CDR3s were annotated against IMGT to assign V, D and J genes. Only productive TCRbeta rearrangements were used in downstream analyses, excluding out-of-frame or stop-codon sequences. To compute clonality, Shannon entropy was normalized by the log of the number of unique productive sequences and then subtracted from one. Fisher's exact test with Benjamini-Hochberg correction, at a threshold of adjusted p below 0.01, was used to find clones that differed between time points or between blood and tumor. This immuneACCESS table, as held by TCRdb, lists in-frame sequences with V and J called but not all clones. Of the missing ones, under half trace to an unresolved V gene in checked studies; the others have no known cause. That table gives V, J and clone size, and the DNA gave D and trimming. Counted in this sample were 45,000 to 60,000 clones; 82% of them appeared once. About 1.7% of the sample comes from the top ten.

Study-wide conclusions, independent of this receptor: Patients with durable benefit showed greater expansion of tumor-associated TCR clones in peripheral blood 3 weeks after starting treatment (n of about 20, p = 0.022). Improved progression-free and overall survival was associated with having pretreatment peripheral blood TCR clonality below the median. Because of the small sample size (n ≈ 29) and the many exploratory analyses performed, the results are intended to be regarded as hypothesis-generating.

The time point tag for this specimen amounts to: pretreatment peripheral blood. The cohort comprised about 30 patients with locally advanced or metastatic urothelial carcinoma treated at Memorial Sloan Kettering on a trial protocol. Peripheral blood mononuclear cells were collected pretreatment and during treatment, with between 1 and 8 total time points per patient. The Qiagen DNeasy Blood extraction kit was used to purify genomic DNA from total PBMCs and tumor samples. PBMCs were collected pretreatment and during treatment, and were isolated and stored as previously described. The sequence came from a middle-aged man with urothelial cancer. The sequences come from PBMCs, collected around atezolizumab (anti-PD-L1) treatment. Recombination linked TRBV19 to TRBJ1-5; 7 of the junction bases match TRBD1. The DNA sequence is TGTGCCAGTAGTCAATATCCCCCACAGGGGAGGCAGCCCCAGCATTTT. It translates as CASSQYPPQGRQPQHF.